These 2 T cell receptor beta chains came from one sample sequenced in a study of T cell repertoires in cytomegalovirus infection. TCRdb processed the reads anew with MiXCR; each CDR3 protein has one entry. The sample yields about 300,000 distinct CDR3 sequences, around 10% seen once. Sequenced sample: PBMCs. Every receptor here comes from a human donor in good health (CMV status not recorded). Some clones in this sample may be carry-over from other donors' samples.

In this sample, this clonotype turned up many times. This chain connects TRBV6-2 or TRBV6-3 to TRBJ1-5; 7 bases agree with TRBD1. Germline trimming cut 5 bases from V and 11 bases from J; bases unmatched to any gene: 15. Germline V gene lookup returns CDR1 MNHEY and CDR2 SVGEGT. CDR3 size: 15 residues. The CDR3 bases are TGTGCCAGCAGTCTAACCGGGACAGCAAAAAAAACCCAGCATTTT. Translation: CASSLTGTAKKTQHF.

This clonotype showed up many times. The chain uses TRBV5-4 and TRBJ2-7; a weak D match, TRBD2 (5 bases). The germline V gene has CDR1 SGHNT and CDR2 YYREEE (reference sequence). The CDR3 is made up of 16 amino acids. V was cut by 4 bases and J by 3 bases, with 20 bases left in between. The CDR3 sequence: CASSPGGSQKNYEQYF. The CDR3 DNA sequence: TGTGCCAGCAGCCCAGGCGGGTCACAAAAAAACTACGAGCAGTACTTC.